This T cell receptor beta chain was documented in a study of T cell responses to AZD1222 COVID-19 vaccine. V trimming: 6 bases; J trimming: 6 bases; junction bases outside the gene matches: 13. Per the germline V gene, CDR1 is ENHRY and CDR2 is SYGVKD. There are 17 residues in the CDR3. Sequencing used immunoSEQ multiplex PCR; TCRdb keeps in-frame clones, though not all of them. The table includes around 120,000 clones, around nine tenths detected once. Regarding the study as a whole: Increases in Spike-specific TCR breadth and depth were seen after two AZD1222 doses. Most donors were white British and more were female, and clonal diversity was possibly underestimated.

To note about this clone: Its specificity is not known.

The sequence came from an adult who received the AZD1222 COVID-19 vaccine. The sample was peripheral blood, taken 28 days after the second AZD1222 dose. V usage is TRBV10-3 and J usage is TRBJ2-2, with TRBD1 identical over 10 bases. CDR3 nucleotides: TGTGCCATCAGCGGCCCCCGGGACAGGGGTATGGCCGGGGAGCTGTTTTTT. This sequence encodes CAISGPRDRGMAGELFF.